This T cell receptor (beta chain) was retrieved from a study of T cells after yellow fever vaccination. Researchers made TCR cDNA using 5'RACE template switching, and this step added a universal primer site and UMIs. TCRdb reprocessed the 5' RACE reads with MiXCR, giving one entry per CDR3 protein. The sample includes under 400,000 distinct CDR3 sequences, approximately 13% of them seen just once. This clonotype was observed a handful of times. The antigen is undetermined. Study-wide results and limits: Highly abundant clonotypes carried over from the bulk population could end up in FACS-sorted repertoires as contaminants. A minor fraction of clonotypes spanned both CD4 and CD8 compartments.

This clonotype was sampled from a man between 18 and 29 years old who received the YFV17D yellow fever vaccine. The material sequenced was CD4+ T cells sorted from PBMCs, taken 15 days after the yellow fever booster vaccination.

The CDR3 region has the DNA TGTGCCAGCAGTTTAAAAGGGTACGGCGAGCAGTTCTTC. It is translated as CASSLKGYGEQFF. The V gene is TRBV27, the J gene TRBJ2-1; D is undetermined. Between the trimmed V and J ends, which lost 2 bases and 10 bases, there was a span of 12 bases. The CDR3 totals 13 residues. The V gene's germline CDR1 is MNHEY and CDR2 SMNVEV (reference sequence).